Listed below are T cell receptor beta chains from one sample, sequenced in a study of T-cell memory formation after mild COVID-19. TCRdb re-analysed the 5' RACE reads in MiXCR, keeping a single row per CDR3 protein. Among more than 350,000 distinct CDR3 sequences listed, 15% to 20% were seen once. Specimen: PBMCs or a T cell subset sorted from them (not recorded which). Every receptor here comes from a young man who had mild COVID-19 (a few samples of this study predate the infection). Cell type and time point are not known. The CDR3 runs from the conserved cysteine through the conserved F or W. D genes are given only for firm matches. Clone size is shown for a subset of rows, as once, few, many or a class of expanded clone.

-	-	14	TRBJ1-6	TRBV10-3	TGTGCCACCCAATCGGACCCTGGAAATTCACCCCTCCACTTT	CATQSDPGNSPLHF
-	-	14	TRBJ2-1	TRBV4-2	TGTGCCAGCAGCCAAGTAGGGGCGCGGAATGAGCAGTTCTTC	CASSQVGARNEQFF
-	few	13	TRBJ2-1	TRBV7-6	TGTGCCAGCAGCTCACTGGGGACCGGTGAGCAGTTCTTC	CASSSLGTGEQFF
-	few	12	TRBJ2-7	TRBV20-1	TGCAGTGCTGGCCGGGCTGGCTACGAGCAGTACTTC	CSAGRAGYEQYF
TRBD1	few	15	TRBJ2-1	TRBV10-3	TGTGCCATCAGTGAGGCGGGGACAGGGATCAATGAGCAGTTCTTC	CAISEAGTGINEQFF
-	-	16	TRBJ1-4	TRBV7-8	TGTGCCAGCAGCGCTACGCAGGCCGCAACTAATGAAAAACTGTTTTTT	CASSATQAATNEKLFF
-	-	14	TRBJ2-5	TRBV27	TGTGCCAGCAGCCAGGACTGGGATATCGGGACCCAGTACTTC	CASSQDWDIGTQYF
-	-	18	TRBJ2-4	TRBV4-3	TGCGCCAGCAGCCTAGGGGGAGGTGGTTTAAGAGCCAAAAACATTCAGTACTTC	CASSLGGGGLRAKNIQYF
TRBD1	many	14	TRBJ2-3	TRBV7-3	TGTGCCAGCAGCTCGACAGGGGGTTCGGATACGCAGTATTTT	CASSSTGGSDTQYF
TRBD2	-	16	TRBJ2-2	TRBV5-1	TGCGCCAGCAGGACTAGCGGGGATTATTACACCGGGGAGCTGTTTTTT	CASRTSGDYYTGELFF
TRBD1	few	16	TRBJ2-3	TRBV2	TGTGCCATACATGGGACCCTCAGGGGGTTGTTGGATACGCAGTATTTT	CAIHGTLRGLLDTQYF
TRBD1	few	12	TRBJ2-3	TRBV7-9	TGTGCCAGCGAAGGGGGCCCAGATACGCAGTATTTT	CASEGGPDTQYF
-	few	16	TRBJ2-2	TRBV6-5	TGTGCCAGCAGTTACGCTCCAGGGGTGAACACCGGGGAGCTGTTTTTT	CASSYAPGVNTGELFF
TRBD1	-	15	TRBJ2-5	TRBV13	TGTGCCAGCAGCTTATCCGGACAGGGTCAAGAGACCCAGTACTTC	CASSLSGQGQETQYF
TRBD1	once	18	TRBJ2-1	TRBV7-3	TGTGCCAGCAGCTTACGGGGACAGGGGGCTAATCGGTACAATGAGCAGTTCTTC	CASSLRGQGANRYNEQFF
-	-	15	TRBJ1-3	TRBV7-9	TGTGCCAGCAGCTTACAGGGATACTCTGGAAACACCATATATTTT	CASSLQGYSGNTIYF
TRBD2	few	15	TRBJ2-1	TRBV7-3	TGTGCCAGCAGCCCTCGCGGGGGGGAGGACAATGAGCAGTTCTTC	CASSPRGGEDNEQFF
-	few	13	TRBJ1-2	TRBV6-2/TRBV6-3	TGTGCCAGCAGTCACGATAACGGATATGGCTACACCTTC	CASSHDNGYGYTF
TRBD2	-	15	TRBJ2-2	TRBV9	TGTGCCAGCACCGCCGGGACTACTAACACCGGGGAGCTGTTTTTT	CASTAGTTNTGELFF
TRBD1	-	13	TRBJ2-5	TRBV10-3	TGTGCCTCGTCGACAGGGGACCAAGAGACCCAGTACTTC	CASSTGDQETQYF
-	-	15	TRBJ2-5	TRBV21-1	TGTGCCACCTTGGGGACTAGCGGGGAACAAGAGACCCAGTACTTC	CATLGTSGEQETQYF
-	-	14	TRBJ2-5	TRBV5-6	TGTGCCAGCAGCTTGGACGGCCCGGGGGAGACCCAGTACTTC	CASSLDGPGETQYF
-	once	16	TRBJ2-2	TRBV19	TGTGCCAGTAGTACTCAATATACCAGGGGCACCGGGGAGCTGTTTTTT	CASSTQYTRGTGELFF
TRBD1	-	17	TRBJ2-2	TRBV7-6	TGTGCCAGCAGCTCCCGGGACAGGGGATTGAACACCGGGGAGCTGTTTTTT	CASSSRDRGLNTGELFF
TRBD1	-	18	TRBJ1-3	TRBV7-9	TGTGCCAGCAGCCATCCCGGACAGGGAGGCTCAACTGGAAACACCATATATTTT	CASSHPGQGGSTGNTIYF
-	many	14	TRBJ1-1	TRBV10-1	TGCGCCAGCAGTTCTGGGGCTTCAAGGAATGAAGCTTTCTTT	CASSSGASRNEAFF
TRBD1	-	15	TRBJ1-3	TRBV27	TGTGCCAGCAGTAGGGACAGGGCGGCTGGAAACACCATATATTTT	CASSRDRAAGNTIYF
-	few	15	TRBJ2-1	TRBV6-5	TGTGCCAGCAGTTCCTGGGGGTCGGGCTACAATGAGCAGTTCTTC	CASSSWGSGYNEQFF
-	few	16	TRBJ1-1	TRBV10-3	TGTGCCATCAGTGACGGACAAGGAGGAGCCTACACTGAAGCTTTCTTT	CAISDGQGGAYTEAFF
TRBD2	many	15	TRBJ2-1	TRBV5-4	TGTGCCAGCAGCTTGGGCGGGGGGAAAGACAATGAGCAGTTCTTC	CASSLGGGKDNEQFF
-	-	13	TRBJ2-3	TRBV11-2	TGTGCCAGCACCCATCCCCCCCGGGATACGCAGTATTTT	CASTHPPRDTQYF
TRBD1	few	17	TRBJ1-1	TRBV9	TGTGCCAGCAGCGCAGTAACAGGGGGTTTCGGGAACACTGAAGCTTTCTTT	CASSAVTGGFGNTEAFF
TRBD1	once	14	TRBJ2-5	TRBV10-3	TGTGCCATCAGTGGACAGGGGGCAGGAGAGACCCAGTACTTC	CAISGQGAGETQYF
TRBD1	many	16	TRBJ1-1	TRBV18	TGTGCCAGCTCGACGGAGCAGGGGGCGTTGAACACTGAAGCTTTCTTT	CASSTEQGALNTEAFF
-	few	14	TRBJ2-2	TRBV2	TGTGCCAGCAGTGAGAGGAGGGGAACCGGGGAGCTGTTTTTT	CASSERRGTGELFF
TRBD1	-	16	TRBJ2-1	TRBV18	TGTGCCAGCTCAACCCGGACAGGGAGCTCCTACAATGAGCAGTTCTTC	CASSTRTGSSYNEQFF
-	-	13	TRBJ2-3	TRBV7-9	TGTGCCAGCAGCCCTCGCGACAGGTATACGCAGTATTTT	CASSPRDRYTQYF
TRBD2	-	18	TRBJ2-1	TRBV6-2/TRBV6-3	TGTGCCAGCAAGTATACACTAGCGGGGGGGTTGATCCACAATGAGCAGTTCTTC	CASKYTLAGGLIHNEQFF
-	few	15	TRBJ2-1	TRBV7-8	TGTGCCAGCAGCCGAGGACTCCAGGAATACAATGAGCAGTTCTTC	CASSRGLQEYNEQFF
-	few	12	TRBJ2-2	TRBV29-1	TGCAGCGTTGAGACGCGGGCCGGGGAGCTGTTTTTT	CSVETRAGELFF
TRBD1	few	15	TRBJ2-7	TRBV11-3	TGTGCCAGCAGCCTCGGGACAGGGGGAGTAAGGGAGCAGTACTTC	CASSLGTGGVREQYF
TRBD2	many	15	TRBJ2-1	TRBV7-7	TGTGCCAGCAGCCCCCGGACTAGCGGGGGCAATGAGCAGTTCTTC	CASSPRTSGGNEQFF
-	few	14	TRBJ2-1	TRBV6-5	TGTGCCAGCAGTCGGGGGCCCACCTACAATGAGCAGTTCTTC	CASSRGPTYNEQFF
TRBD1	few	15	TRBJ1-2	TRBV20-1	TGCAGTGCTAGCGGCAGGGGGCTTTTTGACTATGGCTACACCTTC	CSASGRGLFDYGYTF
-	-	12	TRBJ1-2	TRBV12-3/TRBV12-4	TGTGCCAGCAGTTTATGGGGGGCTGGCTACACCTTC	CASSLWGAGYTF
TRBD1	-	16	TRBJ2-2	TRBV5-1	TGCGCCAGCAGCGCGGACAGGGTCAGAAACACCGGGGAGCTGTTTTTT	CASSADRVRNTGELFF
-	-	16	TRBJ2-5	TRBV10-3	TGTGCCATCAGTGAGAGGGCTGAGACGGGGAGGGAGACCCAGTACTTC	CAISERAETGRETQYF
-	-	15	TRBJ2-6	TRBV27	TGTGCCAGTAAACAGGGTTCGGCCGGGGCCAACGTCCTGACTTTC	CASKQGSAGANVLTF
-	few	14	TRBJ1-5	TRBV4-3	TGCGCCAGCAGCCCGGTGACAACCGATCAGCCCCAGCATTTT	CASSPVTTDQPQHF
-	few	18	TRBJ1-6	TRBV7-7	TGTGCTAGCACTCCCTCGGAGGTGGGGACGGACTATAATTCACCCCTCCACTTT	CASTPSEVGTDYNSPLHF
-	-	14	TRBJ2-3	TRBV20-1	TGCAGTGCTAGAGTTTCTAGTCTGCCCGATACGCAGTATTTT	CSARVSSLPDTQYF
-	-	15	TRBJ1-1	TRBV5-1	TGCGCCAGCAGCTTGGCCATGGGGGATGGTACTGAAGCTTTCTTT	CASSLAMGDGTEAFF
TRBD2	-	15	TRBJ2-7	TRBV5-6	TGTGCCAGCAGCTTGGTACTAGCGGGACGGGGAGAGCAGTACTTC	CASSLVLAGRGEQYF
-	few	15	TRBJ1-5	TRBV10-3	TGTGCCATCAGCCCAGGAGGTCAGGGCAATCAGCCCCAGCATTTT	CAISPGGQGNQPQHF
-	-	13	TRBJ2-3	TRBV6-5	TGTGCCAGCAGTTACTACCGGTCAGATACGCAGTATTTT	CASSYYRSDTQYF
TRBD1	few	13	TRBJ1-6	TRBV7-9	TGTGCCAGCAGCTTAGGGACAGGGCCAACCCTCCACTTT	CASSLGTGPTLHF